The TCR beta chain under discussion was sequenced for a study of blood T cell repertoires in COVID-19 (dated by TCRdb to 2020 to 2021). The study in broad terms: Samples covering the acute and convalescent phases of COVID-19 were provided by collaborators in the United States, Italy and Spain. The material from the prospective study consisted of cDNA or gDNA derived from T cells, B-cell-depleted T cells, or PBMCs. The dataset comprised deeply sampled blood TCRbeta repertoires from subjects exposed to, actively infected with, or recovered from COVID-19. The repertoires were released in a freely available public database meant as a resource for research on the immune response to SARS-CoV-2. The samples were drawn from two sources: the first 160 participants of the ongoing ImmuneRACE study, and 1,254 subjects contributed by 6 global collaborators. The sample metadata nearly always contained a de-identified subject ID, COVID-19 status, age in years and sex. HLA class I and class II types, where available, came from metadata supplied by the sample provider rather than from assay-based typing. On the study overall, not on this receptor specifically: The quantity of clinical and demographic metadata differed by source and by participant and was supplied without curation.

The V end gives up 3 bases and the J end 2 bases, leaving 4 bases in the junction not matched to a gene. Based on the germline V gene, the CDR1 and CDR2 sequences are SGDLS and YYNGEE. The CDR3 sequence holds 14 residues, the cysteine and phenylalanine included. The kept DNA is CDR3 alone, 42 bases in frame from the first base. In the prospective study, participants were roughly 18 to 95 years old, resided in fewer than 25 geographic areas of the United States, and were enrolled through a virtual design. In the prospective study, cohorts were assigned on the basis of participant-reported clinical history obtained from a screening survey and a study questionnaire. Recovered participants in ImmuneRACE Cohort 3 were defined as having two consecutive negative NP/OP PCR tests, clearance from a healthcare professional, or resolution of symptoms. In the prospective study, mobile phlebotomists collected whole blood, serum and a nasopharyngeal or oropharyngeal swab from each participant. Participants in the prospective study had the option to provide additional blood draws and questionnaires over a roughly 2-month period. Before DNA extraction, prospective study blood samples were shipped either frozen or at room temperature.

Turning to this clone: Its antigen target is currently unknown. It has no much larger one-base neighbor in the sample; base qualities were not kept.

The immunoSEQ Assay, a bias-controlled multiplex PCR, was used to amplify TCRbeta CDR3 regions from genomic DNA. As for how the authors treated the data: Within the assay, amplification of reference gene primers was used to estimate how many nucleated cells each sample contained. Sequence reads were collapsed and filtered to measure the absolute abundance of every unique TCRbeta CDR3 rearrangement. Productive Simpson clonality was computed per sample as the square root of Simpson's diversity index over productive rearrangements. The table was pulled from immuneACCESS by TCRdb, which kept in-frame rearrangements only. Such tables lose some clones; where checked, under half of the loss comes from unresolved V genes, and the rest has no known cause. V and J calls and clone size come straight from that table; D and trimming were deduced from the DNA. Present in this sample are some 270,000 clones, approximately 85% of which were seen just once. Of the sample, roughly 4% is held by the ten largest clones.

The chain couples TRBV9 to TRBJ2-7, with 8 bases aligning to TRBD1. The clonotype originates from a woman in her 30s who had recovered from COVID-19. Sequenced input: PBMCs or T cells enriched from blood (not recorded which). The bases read TGTGCCAGCAGCGCCGGGGACAGGCCCTACGAGCAGTACTTC. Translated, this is CASSAGDRPYEQYF.